The text below deals with one TCR beta chain. Antigen specificity is unknown. V lost 9 bases and J lost 4; bases outside the gene matches: 7. The germline V gene has CDR1 SNHLY and CDR2 FYNNEI. CDR3 length equals 13 residues. The study enrolled healthy HIV-negative adults without recent acute infections or vaccinations as donors. In replicate PCRs of sorted subsets, approximately 210 ng DNA, roughly 27,000 T cell genomes, was used. TCRdb's table, derived via immunoSEQ multiplex PCR, lists solely in-frame clones and lacks some. The sample holds almost 750,000 clones; 72% are singletons and the top ten take under 2%. The sample comes from a study of shared clonotypes between healthy human individuals. Study-wide points: Relative to their counterparts shared across all four donors, non-shared clonotypes exhibited diminished generation probabilities. What naive subsets generally showed was a larger estimated richness than memory subsets showed.

V and J are TRBV2 and TRBJ1-2; 8 positions agree with TRBD1. The sample was memory CD4+ T cells sorted from blood. Subset of the sample: CD45RA-negative fraction. The clonotype was recovered from a woman in her thirties in good health. The CDR3 spells CARTGTGVYGYTF. The CDR3 DNA follows: TGTGCCAGAACCGGGACAGGAGTCTATGGCTACACCTTC.